This TCR beta chain was captured by sequencing in a study of beta chain features in type 1 diabetes. Study in general: Examination spanned roughly 110 million sorted cells from all samples. Study conclusions and caveats: Shorter TCRB CDR3s, moderately but significantly so, were found in Type 1 diabetes patients in all four CD4+ subsets.

With regard to this clone: Its antigen is still unknown.

The whole isolated RNA underwent reverse transcription, so sequencing captured expressed TCRB transcripts. Generated by immunoSEQ multiplex PCR, the TCRdb table keeps only in-frame clones and is missing some. The sample records about 710,000 clones, around an eighth being singletons. The TCR sequence derives from a young man with type 1 diabetes. Sample: naive CD4+ T cells from blood.

DNA of the CDR3: TGTGCCACCAGCAGAATACTTCCGGGACAGGGCTATGACGAGCAGTACTTC. Amino acid sequence: CATSRILPGQGYDEQYF. This sequence joins TRBV15 and TRBJ2-7, with 9 bases that match TRBD1. The CDR3 has 17 amino acids. Trimming at V came to 2 bases and at J to 5 bases, leaving 13 bases not matched to a gene. Germline V CDR1 and CDR2: LNHNV, YYDKDF (reference sequence).